This T cell receptor (beta chain) originates from a study of T cells in Graves' hyperthyroidism and ophthalmopathy. Clinical symptoms, serum thyroxine, TRAb, thyroid ultrasound and orbital computed tomography established diagnosis. Amplified regions were TCR beta CDR3 sequences from RNA transcripts. HTBI primers were used for first-round RT-PCR of the TCR CDR3. MiXCR was run by TCRdb on the multiplex PCR reads, yielding one entry per CDR3 protein. The sample holds approximately 400,000 distinct CDR3 sequences, 15% to 18% seen once. This clonotype was sampled from a woman in her late teens or twenties with Graves' hyperthyroidism that later progressed to Graves' ophthalmopathy. The specimen sequenced was blood.

Here the CDR3 reads CASSHGTGRVGTQYF. In nucleotides, the CDR3 is TGCGCCAGCAGCCACGGAACAGGGAGGGTGGGGACCCAGTACTTC. V gene TRBV4-3 combines with J gene TRBJ2-5; tentatively, D is TRBD2 (7 bases). Germline CDR1 and CDR2: LGHNA and YSLEER. The CDR3 sequence is 15 residues long. The V end was cut by 3 bases, the J end by 7 bases, with 18 bases between.